Sequencing of this T cell receptor (beta chain) was carried out in a study of cytotoxic CD8 clonotypes in ibrutinib-treated CLL. Whole-study results and caveats: Under therapy, public clonotypes either contracted or stayed stable, and they were uncommon.

As concerns this clone: Its cognate antigen is unknown.

Sequenced by immunoSEQ multiplex PCR; TCRdb stores in-frame clones only, minus some. The table has just over 45,000 clones, 60% to 80% seen once; the top ten hold around 13%. The germline V and J ends were trimmed by 1 base and 4 bases, with 22 bases remaining between them. The CDR3 sequence is 18 residues long. CDR1 and CDR2 from the germline V gene are PRHDT and FYEKMQ (reference sequence). The sample here was PBMCs, taken after 12 months of ibrutinib treatment. The chain couples TRBV13 to TRBJ1-2, with D possibly TRBD1 on 5 matching bases. The receptor's source is a human donor with chronic lymphocytic leukemia. CDR3 nucleotide sequence: TGTGCCAGCAGCTTAGACCGGGGCCCCGGGGTCGGCGGCTATGGCTACACCTTC. Amino acids: CASSLDRGPGVGGYGYTF.